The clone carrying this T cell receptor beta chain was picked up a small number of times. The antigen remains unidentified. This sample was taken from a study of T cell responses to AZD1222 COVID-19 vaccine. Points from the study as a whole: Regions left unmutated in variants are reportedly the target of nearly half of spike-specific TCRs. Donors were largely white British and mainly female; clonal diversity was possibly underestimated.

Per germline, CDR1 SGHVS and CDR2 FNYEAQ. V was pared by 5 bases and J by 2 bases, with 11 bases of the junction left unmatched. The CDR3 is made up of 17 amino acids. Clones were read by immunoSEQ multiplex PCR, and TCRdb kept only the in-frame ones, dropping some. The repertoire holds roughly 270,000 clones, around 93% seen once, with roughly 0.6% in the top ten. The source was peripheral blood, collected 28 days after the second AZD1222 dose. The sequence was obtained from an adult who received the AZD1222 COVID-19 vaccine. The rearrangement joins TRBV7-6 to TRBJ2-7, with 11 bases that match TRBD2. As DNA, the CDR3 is TGTGCCAGCAGCCCCGCCGGACTAGCGGGCGGAGCCTACGAGCAGTACTTC. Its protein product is CASSPAGLAGGAYEQYF.